The clone carrying this T cell receptor beta chain was counted between two and nine times. The CDR3 loop spans 15 amino acids. The J segment lost 2 bases and the V segment lost 6 bases, leaving 2 bases of the junction unmatched. Germline values: CDR1 ENHRY, CDR2 SYGVKD. This sample was taken from a study of low-dose radiotherapy and immunotherapy resistance in tumors. Study overall: Daily, from cycle 1 day 1 and for four cycles, patients took oral aspirin 300 mg.

Time point denoted: before trial treatment. Advanced solid tumors without tumor-infiltrating lymphocytes were required for inclusion. Primers used for first-strand cDNA, a TRAV- and TRBV-specific set, covered both alpha and beta chains. With a constant-region primer and a V-primer adapter, TCRs were subjected to 15 to 25 PCR cycles of amplification. MiXCR, applied by TCRdb to the reads, yields one record per CDR3 protein. The repertoire has over 65,000 distinct CDR3 sequences, about a sixth of them found once; the top ten carry 2.5% to 3%. The sample in question was PBMCs, obtained before treatment. The gene calls are TRBV10-3 and TRBJ2-2; 11 bases fit TRBD2. This receptor was taken from a male donor with prostate cancer. This chain's CDR3 is CAIRTSGGNTGELFF. CDR3 nucleotide sequence: TGTGCCATCAGAACTAGCGGGGGAAACACCGGGGAGCTGTTTTTT.